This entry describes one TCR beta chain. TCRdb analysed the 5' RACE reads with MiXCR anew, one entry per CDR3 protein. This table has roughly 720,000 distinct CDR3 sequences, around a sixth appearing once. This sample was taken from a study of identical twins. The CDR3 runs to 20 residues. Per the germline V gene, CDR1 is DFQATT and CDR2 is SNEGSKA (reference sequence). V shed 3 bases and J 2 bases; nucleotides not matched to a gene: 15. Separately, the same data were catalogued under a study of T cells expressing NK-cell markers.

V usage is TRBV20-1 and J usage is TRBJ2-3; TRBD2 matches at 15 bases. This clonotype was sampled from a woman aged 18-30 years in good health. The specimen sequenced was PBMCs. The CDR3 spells CSASPLGLAGGHTLTDTQYF. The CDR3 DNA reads TGCAGTGCTAGTCCCCTGGGACTAGCGGGGGGTCACACGCTCACAGATACGCAGTATTTT.